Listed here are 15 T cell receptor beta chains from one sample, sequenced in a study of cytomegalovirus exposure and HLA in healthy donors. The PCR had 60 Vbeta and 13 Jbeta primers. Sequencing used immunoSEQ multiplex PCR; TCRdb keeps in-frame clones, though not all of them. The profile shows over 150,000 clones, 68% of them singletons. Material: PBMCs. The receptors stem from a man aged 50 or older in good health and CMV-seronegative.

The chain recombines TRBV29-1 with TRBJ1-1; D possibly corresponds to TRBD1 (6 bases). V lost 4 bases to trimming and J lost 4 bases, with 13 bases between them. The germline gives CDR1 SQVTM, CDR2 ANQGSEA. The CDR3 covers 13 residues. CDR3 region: CSVATGIGTEAFF. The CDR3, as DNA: TGCAGCGTTGCCACAGGGATCGGCACTGAAGCTTTCTTT.

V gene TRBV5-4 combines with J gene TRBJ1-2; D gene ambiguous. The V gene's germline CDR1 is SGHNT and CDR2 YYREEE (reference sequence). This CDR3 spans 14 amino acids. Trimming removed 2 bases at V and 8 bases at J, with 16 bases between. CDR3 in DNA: TGTGCCAGCAGCTTCTCCCGGGAAGCAGCGGGCTACACCTTC. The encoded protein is CASSFSREAAGYTF.

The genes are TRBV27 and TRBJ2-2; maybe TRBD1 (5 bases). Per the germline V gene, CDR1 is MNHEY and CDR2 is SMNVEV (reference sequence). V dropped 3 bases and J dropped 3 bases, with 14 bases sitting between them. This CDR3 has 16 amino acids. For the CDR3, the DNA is TGTGCCAGCAGTTTCCTTGGGGCCGATTACACCGGGGAGCTGTTTTTT. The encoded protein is CASSFLGADYTGELFF.

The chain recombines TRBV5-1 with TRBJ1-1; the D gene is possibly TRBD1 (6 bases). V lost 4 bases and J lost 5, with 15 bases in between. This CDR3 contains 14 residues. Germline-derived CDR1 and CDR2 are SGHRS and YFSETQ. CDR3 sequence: CASSALQGSTEAFF. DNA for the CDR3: TGCGCCAGCAGCGCATTACAGGGAAGTACTGAAGCTTTCTTT.

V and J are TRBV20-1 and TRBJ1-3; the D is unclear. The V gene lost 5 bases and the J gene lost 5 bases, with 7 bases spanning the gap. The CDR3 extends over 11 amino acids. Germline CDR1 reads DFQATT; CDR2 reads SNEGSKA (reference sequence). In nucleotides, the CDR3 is TGCAGTGCTGTGCAGAGAAACACCATATATTTT. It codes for CSAVQRNTIYF.

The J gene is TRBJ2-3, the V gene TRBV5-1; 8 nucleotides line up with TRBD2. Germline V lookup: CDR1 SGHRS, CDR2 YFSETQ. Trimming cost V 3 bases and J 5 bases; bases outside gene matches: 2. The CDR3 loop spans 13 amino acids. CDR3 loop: CASSSGGRDTQYF. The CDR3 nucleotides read TGCGCCAGCAGCTCGGGAGGGAGAGATACGCAGTATTTT. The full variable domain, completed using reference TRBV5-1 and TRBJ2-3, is KAGVTQTPRYLIKTRGQQVTLSCSPISGHRSVSWYQQTPGQGLQFLFEYFSETQRNKGNFPGRFSGRQFSNSRSEMNVSTLELGDSALYLCASSSGGRDTQYFGPGTRLTVL.

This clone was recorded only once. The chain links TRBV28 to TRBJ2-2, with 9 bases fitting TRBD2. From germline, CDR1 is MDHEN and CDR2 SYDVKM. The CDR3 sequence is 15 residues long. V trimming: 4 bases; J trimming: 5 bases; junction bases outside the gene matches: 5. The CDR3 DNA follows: TGTGCCAGCAGTTCTAGCGGGGTGGAAACCGGGGAGCTGTTTTTT. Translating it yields CASSSSGVETGELFF.

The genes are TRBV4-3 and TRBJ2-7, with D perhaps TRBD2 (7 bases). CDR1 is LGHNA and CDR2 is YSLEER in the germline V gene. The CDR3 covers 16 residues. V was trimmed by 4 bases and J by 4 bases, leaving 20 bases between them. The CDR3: CASSPGLGGGAYEQYF. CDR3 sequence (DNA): TGCGCCAGCAGCCCAGGATTGGGAGGGGGAGCTTACGAGCAGTACTTC.

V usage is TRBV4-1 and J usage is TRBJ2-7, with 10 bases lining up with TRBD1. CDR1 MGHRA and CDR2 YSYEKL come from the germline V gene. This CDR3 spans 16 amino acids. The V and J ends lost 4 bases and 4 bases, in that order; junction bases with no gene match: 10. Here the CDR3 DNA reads TGCGCCAGCAGCCCTCAGGACAGGGGGGATCAGTACGAGCAGTACTTC. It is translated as CASSPQDRGDQYEQYF.

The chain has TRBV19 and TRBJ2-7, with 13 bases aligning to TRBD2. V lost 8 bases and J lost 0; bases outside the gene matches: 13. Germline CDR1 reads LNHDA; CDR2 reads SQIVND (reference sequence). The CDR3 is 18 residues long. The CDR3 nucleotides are TGTGCCAGTGGGGGCCCCGGGACTAGCGGGACGAGCTCCTACGAGCAGTACTTC. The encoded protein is CASGGPGTSGTSSYEQYF.

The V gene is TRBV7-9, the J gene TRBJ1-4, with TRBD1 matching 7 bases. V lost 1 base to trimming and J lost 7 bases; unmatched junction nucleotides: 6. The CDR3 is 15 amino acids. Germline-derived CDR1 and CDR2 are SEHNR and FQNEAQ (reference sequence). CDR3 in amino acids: CASSLERAGGEKLFF. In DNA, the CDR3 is TGTGCCAGCAGCTTAGAGAGGGCAGGGGGTGAAAAACTGTTTTTT.

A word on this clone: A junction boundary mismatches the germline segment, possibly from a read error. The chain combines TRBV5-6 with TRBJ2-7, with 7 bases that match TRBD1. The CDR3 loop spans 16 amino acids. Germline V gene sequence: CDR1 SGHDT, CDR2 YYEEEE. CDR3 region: CASSLDAGDSSYEQYF. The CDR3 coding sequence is TGTGCCAGCAGTTTGGATGCCGGGGACAGCTCCTACGAGCAGTACTTC.

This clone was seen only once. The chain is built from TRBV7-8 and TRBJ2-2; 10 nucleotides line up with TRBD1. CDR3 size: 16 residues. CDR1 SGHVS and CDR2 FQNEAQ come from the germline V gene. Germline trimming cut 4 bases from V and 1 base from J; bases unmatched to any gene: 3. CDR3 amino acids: CASSSRDRGNTGELFF. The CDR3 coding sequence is TGTGCCAGCAGCTCCCGGGACAGGGGGAACACCGGGGAGCTGTTTTTT.

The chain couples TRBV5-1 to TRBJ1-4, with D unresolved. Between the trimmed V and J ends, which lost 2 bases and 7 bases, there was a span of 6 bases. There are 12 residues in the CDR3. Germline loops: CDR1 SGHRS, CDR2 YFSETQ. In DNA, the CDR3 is TGCGCCAGCAGCTTTACGGGTGAAAAACTGTTTTTT. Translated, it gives CASSFTGEKLFF.

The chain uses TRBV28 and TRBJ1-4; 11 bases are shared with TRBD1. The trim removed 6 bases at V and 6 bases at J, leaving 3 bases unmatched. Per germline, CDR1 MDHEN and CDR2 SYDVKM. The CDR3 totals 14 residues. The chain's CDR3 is CASRGTGGDEKLFF. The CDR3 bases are TGTGCCAGCAGGGGGACAGGGGGAGATGAAAAACTGTTTTTT.